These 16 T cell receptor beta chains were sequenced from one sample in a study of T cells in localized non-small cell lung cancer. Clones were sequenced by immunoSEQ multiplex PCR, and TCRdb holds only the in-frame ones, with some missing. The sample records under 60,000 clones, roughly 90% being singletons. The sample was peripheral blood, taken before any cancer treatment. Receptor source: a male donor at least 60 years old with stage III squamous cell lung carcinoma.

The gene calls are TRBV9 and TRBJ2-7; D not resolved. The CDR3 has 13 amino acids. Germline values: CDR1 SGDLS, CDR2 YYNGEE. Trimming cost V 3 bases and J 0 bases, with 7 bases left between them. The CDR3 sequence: CASSADLSYEQYF. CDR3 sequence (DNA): TGTGCCAGCAGCGCTGACCTCTCCTACGAGCAGTACTTC.

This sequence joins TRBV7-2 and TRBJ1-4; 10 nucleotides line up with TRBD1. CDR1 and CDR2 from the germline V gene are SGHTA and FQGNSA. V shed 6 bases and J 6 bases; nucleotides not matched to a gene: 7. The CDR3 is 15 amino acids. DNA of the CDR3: TGTGCCAGCAGGGAAACCGGGACAGGGGATGAAAAACTGTTTTTT. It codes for CASRETGTGDEKLFF.

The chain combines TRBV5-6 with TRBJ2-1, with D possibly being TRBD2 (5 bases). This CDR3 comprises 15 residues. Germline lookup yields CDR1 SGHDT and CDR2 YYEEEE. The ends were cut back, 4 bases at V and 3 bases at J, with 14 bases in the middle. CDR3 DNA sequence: TGTGCCAGCAGCCCCGGACGGGGAAGCTACAATGAGCAGTTCTTC. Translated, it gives CASSPGRGSYNEQFF.

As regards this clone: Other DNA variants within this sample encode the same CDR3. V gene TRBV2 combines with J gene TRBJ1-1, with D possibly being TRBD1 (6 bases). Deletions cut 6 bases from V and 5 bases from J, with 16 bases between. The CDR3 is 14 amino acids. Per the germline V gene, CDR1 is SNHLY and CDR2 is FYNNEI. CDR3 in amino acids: CASSEQGGVTEAFF. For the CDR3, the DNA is TGTGCCAGCAGCGAACAGGGAGGGGTAACTGAAGCTTTCTTT.

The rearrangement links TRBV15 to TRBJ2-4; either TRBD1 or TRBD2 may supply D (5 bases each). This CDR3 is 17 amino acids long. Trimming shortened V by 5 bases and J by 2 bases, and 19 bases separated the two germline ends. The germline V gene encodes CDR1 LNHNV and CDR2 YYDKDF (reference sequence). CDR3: CATSGGEGLASKNIQYF. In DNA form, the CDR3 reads TGTGCCACCAGCGGGGGAGAGGGGTTAGCGTCCAAAAACATTCAGTACTTC.

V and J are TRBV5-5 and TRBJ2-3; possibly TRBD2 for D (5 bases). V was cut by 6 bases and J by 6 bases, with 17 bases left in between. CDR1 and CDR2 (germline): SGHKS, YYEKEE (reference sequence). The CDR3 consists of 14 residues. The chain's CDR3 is CASISNPGIDTQYF. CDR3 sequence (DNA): TGTGCCAGCATCTCTAACCCGGGGATCGATACGCAGTATTTT.

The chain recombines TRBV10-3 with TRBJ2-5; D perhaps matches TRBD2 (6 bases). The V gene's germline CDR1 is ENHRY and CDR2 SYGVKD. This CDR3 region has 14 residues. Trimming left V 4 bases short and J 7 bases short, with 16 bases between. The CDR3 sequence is CAISGDSLEGTQYF. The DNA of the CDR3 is TGTGCCATCAGTGGGGACTCCCTGGAGGGGACCCAGTACTTC.

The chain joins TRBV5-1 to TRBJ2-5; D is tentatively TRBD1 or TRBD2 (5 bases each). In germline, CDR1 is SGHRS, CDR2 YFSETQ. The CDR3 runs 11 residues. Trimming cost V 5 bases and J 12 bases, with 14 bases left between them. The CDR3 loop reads CASREGADKYF. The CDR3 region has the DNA TGCGCCAGCAGAGAGGGTGCGGACAAGTACTTC.

CDR3 sequence reads: CASRFDLNEKLFF. The CDR3 DNA is TGTGCCAGCAGGTTCGACCTTAATGAAAAACTGTTTTTT. The chain combines TRBV2 with TRBJ1-4, with unresolved D. Trimming took 6 bases from V and 4 from J, leaving 9 bases between them. Germline CDR1 is SNHLY and CDR2 is FYNNEI. The CDR3 length is 13 residues.

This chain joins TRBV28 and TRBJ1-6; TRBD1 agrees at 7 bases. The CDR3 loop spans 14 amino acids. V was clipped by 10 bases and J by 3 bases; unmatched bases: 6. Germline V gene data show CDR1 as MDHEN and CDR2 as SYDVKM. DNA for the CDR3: TGTGCCAACAGGGGACAGCTCTATAATTCACCCCTCCACTTT. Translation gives CANRGQLYNSPLHF.

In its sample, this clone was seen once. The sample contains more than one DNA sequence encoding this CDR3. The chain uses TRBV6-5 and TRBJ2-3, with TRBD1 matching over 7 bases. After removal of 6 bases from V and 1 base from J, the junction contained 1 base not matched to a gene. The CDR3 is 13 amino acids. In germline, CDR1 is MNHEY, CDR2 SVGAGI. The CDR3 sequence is CASSGQGTDTQYF. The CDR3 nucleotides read TGTGCCAGCAGCGGACAGGGCACAGATACGCAGTATTTT.

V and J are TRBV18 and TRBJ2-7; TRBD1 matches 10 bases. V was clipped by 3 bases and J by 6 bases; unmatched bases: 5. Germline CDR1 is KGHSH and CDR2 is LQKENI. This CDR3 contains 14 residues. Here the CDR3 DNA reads TGTGCCAGCTCACCGGGACAGGGGAGGACCGAGCAGTACTTC. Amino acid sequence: CASSPGQGRTEQYF.

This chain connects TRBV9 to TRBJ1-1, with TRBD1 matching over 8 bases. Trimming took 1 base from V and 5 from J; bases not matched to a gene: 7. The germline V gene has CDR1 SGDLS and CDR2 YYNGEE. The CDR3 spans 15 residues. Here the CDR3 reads CASSVTGQGGTEAFF. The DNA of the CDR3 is TGTGCCAGCAGCGTAACTGGACAGGGAGGGACTGAAGCTTTCTTT.

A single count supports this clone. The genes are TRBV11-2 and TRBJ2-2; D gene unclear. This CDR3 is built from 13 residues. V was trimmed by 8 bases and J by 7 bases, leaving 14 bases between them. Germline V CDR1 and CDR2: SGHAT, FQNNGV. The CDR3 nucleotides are TGTGCCAGCGTGTTGGTCTTGGACGGGGAGCTGTTTTTT. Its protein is CASVLVLDGELFF.

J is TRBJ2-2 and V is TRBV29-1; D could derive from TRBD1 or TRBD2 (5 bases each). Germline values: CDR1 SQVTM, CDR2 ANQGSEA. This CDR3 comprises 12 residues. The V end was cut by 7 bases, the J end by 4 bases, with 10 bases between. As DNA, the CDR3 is TGCAGCGCCGGGGCGGGCACCGGGGAGCTGTTTTTT. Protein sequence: CSAGAGTGELFF.

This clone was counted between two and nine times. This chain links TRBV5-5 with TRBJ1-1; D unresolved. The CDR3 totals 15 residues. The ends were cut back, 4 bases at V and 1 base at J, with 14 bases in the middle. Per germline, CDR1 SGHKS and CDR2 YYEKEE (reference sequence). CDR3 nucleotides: TGTGCCAGCAGCCCCCGTTGGGTTAGGAACACTGAAGCTTTCTTT. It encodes CASSPRWVRNTEAFF.